Sequencing of this T cell receptor beta chain was carried out in a study of control samples from healthy donors and cancer patients. The germline gives CDR1 LNHDA, CDR2 SQIVND (reference sequence). The CDR3 spans 16 residues. V was pared by 7 bases and J by 3 bases, with 19 bases between. Some clones are missing from TCRdb's copy, which holds only in-frame ones; the method was immunoSEQ multiplex PCR. This sample has some 150,000 clones; about 94% occur once, and the top ten carry 14%. Sequencing was performed on PBMCs. This receptor was obtained from a man between 60 and 70 years old with colorectal cancer. V usage is TRBV19 and J usage is TRBJ1-3, with D possibly matching TRBD1 (5 bases). The CDR3: CASTLFGTRGGNTIYF. The CDR3, as DNA: TGTGCCAGTACGCTATTCGGGACCCGAGGTGGAAACACCATATATTTT.